This T cell receptor beta chain was sequenced for a study of CD8 T cells in Susac syndrome. Sequencing of TCR beta was carried out in blood CD8+ and CD4+ T cells. The patients who served as multiple sclerosis controls were treatment-naive and had stable or active relapsing-remitting disease that fulfilled the revised McDonald criteria. Random hexamers were used to reverse transcribe the RNA input (roughly 0.5 to 1 ug). Amplification of TCR beta CDR3 used immunoSEQ multiplex PCR across 54 Vbeta and 13 Jbeta. TCRdb re-derived calls from the immunoSEQ multiplex PCR reads in MiXCR, one entry per CDR3 protein. The table shows more than 65,000 distinct CDR3 sequences, with approximately 94% occurring only once. The germline gives CDR1 MGHDK, CDR2 SYGVNS. V was cut by 3 bases and J by 7 bases, with 9 bases left in between. The CDR3 totals 12 residues.

This receptor was obtained from a human donor with multiple sclerosis. This chain links TRBV25-1 with TRBJ1-1; D is possibly TRBD1 (6 bases). Sequenced: CD8+ T cells from PBMCs. CDR3 protein: CASSEDSREAFF. The DNA of the CDR3 is TGTGCCAGCAGTGAGGACAGCCGTGAAGCTTTCTTT.